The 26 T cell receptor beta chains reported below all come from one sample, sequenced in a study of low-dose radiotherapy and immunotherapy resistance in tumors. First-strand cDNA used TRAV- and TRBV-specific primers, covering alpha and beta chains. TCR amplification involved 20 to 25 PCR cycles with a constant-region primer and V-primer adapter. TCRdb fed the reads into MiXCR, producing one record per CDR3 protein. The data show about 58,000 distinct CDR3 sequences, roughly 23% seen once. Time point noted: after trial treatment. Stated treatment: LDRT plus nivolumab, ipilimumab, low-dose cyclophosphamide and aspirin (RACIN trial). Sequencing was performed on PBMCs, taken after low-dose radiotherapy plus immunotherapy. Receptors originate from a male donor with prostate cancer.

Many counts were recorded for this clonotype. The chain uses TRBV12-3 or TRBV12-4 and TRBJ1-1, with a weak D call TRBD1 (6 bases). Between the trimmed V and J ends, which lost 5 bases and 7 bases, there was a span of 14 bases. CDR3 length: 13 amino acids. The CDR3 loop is CASSVRRGREAFF. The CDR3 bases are TGTGCCAGCAGTGTGCGTCGGGGGCGTGAAGCTTTCTTT.

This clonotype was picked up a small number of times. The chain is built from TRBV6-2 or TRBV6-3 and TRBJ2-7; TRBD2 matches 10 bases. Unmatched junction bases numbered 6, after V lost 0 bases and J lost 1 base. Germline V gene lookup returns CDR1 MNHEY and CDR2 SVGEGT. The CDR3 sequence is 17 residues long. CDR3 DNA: TGTGCCAGCAGTTACTCCGGAGCGGGAGGGTGGTCCTACGAGCAGTACTTC. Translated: CASSYSGAGGWSYEQYF.

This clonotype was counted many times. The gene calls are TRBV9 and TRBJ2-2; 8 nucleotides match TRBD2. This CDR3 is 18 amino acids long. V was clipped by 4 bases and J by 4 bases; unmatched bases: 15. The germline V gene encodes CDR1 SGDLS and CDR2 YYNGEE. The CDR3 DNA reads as TGTGCCAGCAGCCCCGAACCGGGGGGGGCGCGATCCACCGGGGAGCTGTTTTTT. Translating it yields CASSPEPGGARSTGELFF.

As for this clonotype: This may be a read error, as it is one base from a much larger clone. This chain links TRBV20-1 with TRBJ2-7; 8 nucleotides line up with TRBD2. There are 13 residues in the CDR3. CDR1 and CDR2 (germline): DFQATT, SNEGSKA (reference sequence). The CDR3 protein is CSAGIAGPSEQNF. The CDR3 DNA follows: TGCAGTGCTGGGATAGCGGGACCCTCCGAGCAGAACTTC.

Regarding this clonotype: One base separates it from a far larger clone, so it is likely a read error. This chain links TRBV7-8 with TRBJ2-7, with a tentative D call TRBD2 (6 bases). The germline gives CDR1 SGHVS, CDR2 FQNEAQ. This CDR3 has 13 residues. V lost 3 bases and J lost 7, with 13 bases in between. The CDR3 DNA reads TGTGCCAGCAGCTTGAACCCGGGACTTGAGCAGTACTTC. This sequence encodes CASSLNPGLEQYF.

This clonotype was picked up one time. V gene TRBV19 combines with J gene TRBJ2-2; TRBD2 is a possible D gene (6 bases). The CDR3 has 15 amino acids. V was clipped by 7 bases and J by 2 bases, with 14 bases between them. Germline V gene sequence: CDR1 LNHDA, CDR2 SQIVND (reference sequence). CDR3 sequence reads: CASTFGGANTGELFF. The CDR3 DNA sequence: TGTGCCAGTACCTTCGGAGGGGCTAACACCGGGGAGCTGTTTTTT. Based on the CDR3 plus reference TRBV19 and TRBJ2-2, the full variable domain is DGGITQSPKYLFRKEGQNVTLSCEQNLNHDAMYWYRQDPGQGLRLIYYSQIVNDFQKGDIAEGYSVSREKKESFPLTVTSAQKNPTAFYLCASTFGGANTGELFFGEGSRLTVL.

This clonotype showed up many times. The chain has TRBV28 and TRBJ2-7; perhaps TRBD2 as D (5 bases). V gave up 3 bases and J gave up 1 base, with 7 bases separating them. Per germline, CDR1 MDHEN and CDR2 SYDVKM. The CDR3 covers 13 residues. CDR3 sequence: CASSFTRSYEQYF. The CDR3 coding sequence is TGTGCCAGCAGTTTTACTAGATCCTACGAGCAGTACTTC.

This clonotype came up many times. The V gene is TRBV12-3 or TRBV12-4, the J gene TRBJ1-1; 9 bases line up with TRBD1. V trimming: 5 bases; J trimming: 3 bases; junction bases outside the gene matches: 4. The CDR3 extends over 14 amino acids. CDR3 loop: CASSKQGADTEAFF. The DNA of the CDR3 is TGTGCCAGCAGTAAACAGGGGGCGGACACTGAAGCTTTCTTT.

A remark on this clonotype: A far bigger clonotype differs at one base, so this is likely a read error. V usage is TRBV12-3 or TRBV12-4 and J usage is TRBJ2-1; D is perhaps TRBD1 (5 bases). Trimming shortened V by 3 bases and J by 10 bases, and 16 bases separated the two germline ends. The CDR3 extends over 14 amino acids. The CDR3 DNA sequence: TGTGCCAGCAGTTTGCAGGGTACGTCCTACGAGCAGTTCTTC. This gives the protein CASSLQGTSYEQFF.

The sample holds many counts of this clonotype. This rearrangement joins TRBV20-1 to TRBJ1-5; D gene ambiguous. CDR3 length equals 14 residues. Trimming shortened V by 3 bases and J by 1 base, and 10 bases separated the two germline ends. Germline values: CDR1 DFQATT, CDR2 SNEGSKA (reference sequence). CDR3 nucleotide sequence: TGCAGTGCTAGTAACCTGTGGAGCAATCAGCCCCAGCATTTT. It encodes CSASNLWSNQPQHF.

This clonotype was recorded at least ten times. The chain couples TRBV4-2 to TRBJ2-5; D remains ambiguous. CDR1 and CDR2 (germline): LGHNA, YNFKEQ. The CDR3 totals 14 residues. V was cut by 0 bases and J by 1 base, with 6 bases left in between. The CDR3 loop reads CASSQDPSQETQYF. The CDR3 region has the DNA TGTGCCAGCAGCCAAGATCCGTCCCAAGAGACCCAGTACTTC.

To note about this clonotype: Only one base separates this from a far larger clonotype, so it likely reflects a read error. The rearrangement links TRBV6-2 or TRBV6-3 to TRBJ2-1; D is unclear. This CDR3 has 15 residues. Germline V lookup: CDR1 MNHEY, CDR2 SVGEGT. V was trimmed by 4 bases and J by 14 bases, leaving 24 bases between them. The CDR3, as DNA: TGTGCCAGCAGTTTCTTTGTGTGTGGACGCCCGTGGAAGTTCTTC. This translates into CASSFFVCGRPWKFF.

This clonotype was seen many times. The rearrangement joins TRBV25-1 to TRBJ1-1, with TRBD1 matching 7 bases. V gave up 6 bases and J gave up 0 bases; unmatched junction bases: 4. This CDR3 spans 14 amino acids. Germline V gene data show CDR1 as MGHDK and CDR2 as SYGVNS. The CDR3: CASSLQGMNTEAFF. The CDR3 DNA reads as TGTGCCAGCAGCCTACAGGGGATGAACACTGAAGCTTTCTTT.

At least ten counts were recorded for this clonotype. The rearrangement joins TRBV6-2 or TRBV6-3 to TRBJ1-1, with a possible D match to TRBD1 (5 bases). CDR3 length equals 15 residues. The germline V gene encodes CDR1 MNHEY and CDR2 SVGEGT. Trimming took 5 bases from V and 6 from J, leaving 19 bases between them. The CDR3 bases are TGTGCCAGCAGTGTACAAAGGGGCCAAGGACCTGAAGCTTTCTTT. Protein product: CASSVQRGQGPEAFF.

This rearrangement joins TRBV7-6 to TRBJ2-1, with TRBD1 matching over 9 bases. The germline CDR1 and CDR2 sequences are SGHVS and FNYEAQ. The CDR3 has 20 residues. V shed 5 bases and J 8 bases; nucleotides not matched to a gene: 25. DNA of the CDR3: TGTGCCAGCAGCCCTCGCGCGATCTTTCGGACAGGGGCCCTTAGGTATGAGCAGTTCTTC. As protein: CASSPRAIFRTGALRYEQFF.

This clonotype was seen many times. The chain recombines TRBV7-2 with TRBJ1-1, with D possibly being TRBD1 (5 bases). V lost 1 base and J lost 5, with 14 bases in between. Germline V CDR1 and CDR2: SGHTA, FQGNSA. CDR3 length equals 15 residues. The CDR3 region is CASSLVRGEGTEAFF. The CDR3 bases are TGTGCCAGCAGCTTAGTTAGGGGAGAGGGGACTGAAGCTTTCTTT. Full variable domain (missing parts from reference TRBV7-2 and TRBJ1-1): GAGVSQSPSNKVTEKGKDVELRCDPISGHTALYWYRQSLGQGLEFLIYFQGNSAPDKSGLPSDRFSAERTGGSVSTLTIQRTQQEDSAVYLCASSLVRGEGTEAFFGQGTRLTVV.

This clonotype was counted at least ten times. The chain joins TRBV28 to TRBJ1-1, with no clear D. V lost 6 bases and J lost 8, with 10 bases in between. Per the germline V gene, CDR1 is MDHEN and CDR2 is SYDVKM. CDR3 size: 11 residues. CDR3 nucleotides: TGTGCCAGCAGATATCTAGCGGAAGCTTTCTTT. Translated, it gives CASRYLAEAFF.

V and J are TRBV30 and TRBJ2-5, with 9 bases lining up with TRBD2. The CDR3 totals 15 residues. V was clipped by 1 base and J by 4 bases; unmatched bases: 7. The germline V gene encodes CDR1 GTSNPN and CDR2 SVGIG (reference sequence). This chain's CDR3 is CAWSARTSVRETQYF. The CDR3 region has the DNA TGTGCCTGGAGTGCACGGACTAGCGTCCGAGAGACCCAGTACTTC.

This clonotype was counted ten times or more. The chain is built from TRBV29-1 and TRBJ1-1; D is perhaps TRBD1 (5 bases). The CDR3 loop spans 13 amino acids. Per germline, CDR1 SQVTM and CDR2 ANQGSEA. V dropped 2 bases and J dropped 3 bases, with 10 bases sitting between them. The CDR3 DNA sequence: TGCAGCGTTGAATACAGGTCCGACACTGAAGCTTTCTTT. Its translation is CSVEYRSDTEAFF.

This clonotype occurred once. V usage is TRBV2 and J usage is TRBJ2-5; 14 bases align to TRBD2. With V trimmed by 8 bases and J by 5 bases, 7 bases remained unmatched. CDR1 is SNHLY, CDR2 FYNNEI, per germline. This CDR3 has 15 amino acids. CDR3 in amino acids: CASRKTSGRGETQYF. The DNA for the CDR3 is TGTGCCAGCCGTAAGACTAGCGGGAGGGGCGAGACCCAGTACTTC.

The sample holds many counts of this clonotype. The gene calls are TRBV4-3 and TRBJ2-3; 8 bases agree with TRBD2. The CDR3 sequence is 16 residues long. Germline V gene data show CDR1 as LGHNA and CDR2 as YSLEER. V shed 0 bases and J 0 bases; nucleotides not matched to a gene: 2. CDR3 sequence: CASSQEAGASTDTQYF. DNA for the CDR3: TGCGCCAGCAGCCAAGAAGCGGGGGCTAGCACAGATACGCAGTATTTT.

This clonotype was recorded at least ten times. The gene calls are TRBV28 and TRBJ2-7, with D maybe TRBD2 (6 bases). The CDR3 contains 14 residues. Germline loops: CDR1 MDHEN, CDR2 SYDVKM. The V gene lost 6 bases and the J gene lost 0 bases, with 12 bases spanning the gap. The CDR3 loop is CASRAAGGSYEQYF. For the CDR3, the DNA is TGTGCCAGCAGAGCGGCCGGGGGCTCCTACGAGCAGTACTTC.

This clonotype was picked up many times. The CDR3 is CASSKARRLREQFF. The CDR3 nucleotides read TGTGCCAGCAGCAAGGCTAGGAGACTTCGAGAGCAGTTCTTC. This rearrangement joins TRBV28 to TRBJ2-1; the D is unclear. Per germline, CDR1 MDHEN and CDR2 SYDVKM. V shed 6 bases and J shed 10 bases, with 19 bases lying between them. The CDR3 extends over 14 amino acids.

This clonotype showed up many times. CDR3 sequence reads: CASRPPTAGGTNEQFF. In nucleotides, the CDR3 is TGCGCCAGCAGGCCCCCTACTGCGGGGGGGACCAATGAGCAGTTCTTC. V gene TRBV5-1 combines with J gene TRBJ2-1; 9 bases match TRBD2. The germline gives CDR1 SGHRS, CDR2 YFSETQ. CDR3 size: 16 residues. Germline trimming cut 5 bases from V and 6 bases from J; bases unmatched to any gene: 12. The whole variable domain, remainder taken from reference TRBV5-1 and TRBJ2-1, is KAGVTQTPRYLIKTRGQQVTLSCSPISGHRSVSWYQQTPGQGLQFLFEYFSETQRNKGNFPGRFSGRQFSNSRSEMNVSTLELGDSALYLCASRPPTAGGTNEQFFGPGTRLTVL.

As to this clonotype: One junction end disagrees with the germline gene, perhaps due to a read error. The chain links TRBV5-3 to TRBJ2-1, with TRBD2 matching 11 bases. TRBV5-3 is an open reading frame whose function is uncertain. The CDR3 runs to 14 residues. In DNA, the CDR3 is TGCGCCAGCAGTAAAGAGGGACTAGCGGAGCGGCAGTTCTTC. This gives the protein CASSKEGLAERQFF.

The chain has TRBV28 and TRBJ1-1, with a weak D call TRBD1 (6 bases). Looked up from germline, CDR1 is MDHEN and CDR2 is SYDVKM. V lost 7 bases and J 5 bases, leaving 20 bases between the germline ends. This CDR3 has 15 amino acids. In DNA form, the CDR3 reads TGTGCCAGCATCCTGGGGGGGCAGGGGAGGACTGAAGCTTTCTTT. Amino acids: CASILGGQGRTEAFF.